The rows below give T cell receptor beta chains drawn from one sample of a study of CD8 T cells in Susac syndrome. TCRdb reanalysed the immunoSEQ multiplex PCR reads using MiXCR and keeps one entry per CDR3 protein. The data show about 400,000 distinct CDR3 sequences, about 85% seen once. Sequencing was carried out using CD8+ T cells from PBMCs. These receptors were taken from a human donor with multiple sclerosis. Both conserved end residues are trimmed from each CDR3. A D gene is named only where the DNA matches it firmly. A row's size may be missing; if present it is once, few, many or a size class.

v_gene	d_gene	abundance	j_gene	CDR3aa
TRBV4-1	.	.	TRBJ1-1	ASSLIDRRAEAF
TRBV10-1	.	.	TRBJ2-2	ASSEDPNTGELF
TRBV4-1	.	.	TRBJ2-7	ASSQDARGYEQY
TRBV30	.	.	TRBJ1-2	AWTGPPNYGYT
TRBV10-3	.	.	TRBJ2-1	AISEPARTERYNEQF
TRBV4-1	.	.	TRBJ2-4	ASSQTVLAKNIQY
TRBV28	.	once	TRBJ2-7	ASGIYQGYEQY
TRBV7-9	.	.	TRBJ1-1	ASSLDRAAEAF
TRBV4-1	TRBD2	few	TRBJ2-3	ASSQGGPGLATDTQY
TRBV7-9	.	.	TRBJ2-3	ASSLLDRLTDTQY
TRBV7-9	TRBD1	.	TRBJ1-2	ASSHVGDSHYGYT
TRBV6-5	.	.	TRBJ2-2	ASSYSHMYPVSGELF
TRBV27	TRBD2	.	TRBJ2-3	ASSVTSGGSTDTQY
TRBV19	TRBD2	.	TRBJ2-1	ASSKGAGGPYNEQF
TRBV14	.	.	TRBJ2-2	ASSQVGGDGELF
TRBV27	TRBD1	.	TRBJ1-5	ASSQTGGMSNQPQH
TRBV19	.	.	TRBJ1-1	ASSLDPGRLNTEAF
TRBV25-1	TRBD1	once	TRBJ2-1	ASSRGQGSYNEQF
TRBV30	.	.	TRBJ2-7	AWREDPNYEQY
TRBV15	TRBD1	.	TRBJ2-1	ATSIPGQGNNEQF
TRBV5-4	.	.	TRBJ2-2	ASSLESVDGGELF
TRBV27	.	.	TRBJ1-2	ASSDSGDYGYT
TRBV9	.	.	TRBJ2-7	ASSGGGQTIMTYEQY
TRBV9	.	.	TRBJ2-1	ASSVANEQF
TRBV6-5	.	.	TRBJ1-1	ASSRGGGNTEAF
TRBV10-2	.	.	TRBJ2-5	ASSELGTAETQY
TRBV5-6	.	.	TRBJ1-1	ASSLAWGDTEAF
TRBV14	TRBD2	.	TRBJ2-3	ASSPLILGGGLDTQY
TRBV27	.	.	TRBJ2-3	ASMLGEGTDTQY
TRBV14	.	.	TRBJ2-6	ASSQESPIYSGANVLT
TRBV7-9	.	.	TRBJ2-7	ASSDPEYEQY
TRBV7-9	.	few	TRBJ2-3	ASSPTGGDTQY
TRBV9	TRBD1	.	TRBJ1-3	ASSGGQAPGNTIY
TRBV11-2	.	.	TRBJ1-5	ASSLDINNQPQH
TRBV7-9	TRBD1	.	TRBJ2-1	ASSLPTGGRRNEQF
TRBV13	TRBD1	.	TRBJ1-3	ASSFLTGADGNTIY
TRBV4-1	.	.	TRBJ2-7	ASSPLIGGRLTYEQY
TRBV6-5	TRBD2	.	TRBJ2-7	ASSLGTSGSSEQY
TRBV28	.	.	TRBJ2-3	ASSFPLLGPKPIVTDTQY
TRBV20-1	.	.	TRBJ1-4	SATPSTEQDEKLF
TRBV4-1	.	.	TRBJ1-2	ASSQGGRDPDGYT
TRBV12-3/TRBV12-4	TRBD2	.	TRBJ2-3	ASNTFSGRAPDTQY